Presented here are 22 T cell receptor beta chains from one specimen sequenced in a study of cytomegalovirus exposure and HLA in healthy donors. Clones were sequenced by immunoSEQ multiplex PCR, and TCRdb holds only the in-frame ones, with some missing. The repertoire holds about 150,000 clones, with 94% as singletons. Specimen: PBMCs. These receptors all come from a man between 18 and 35 years old in good health and CMV-seropositive.

The rearrangement links TRBV2 to TRBJ2-3, with D tentatively TRBD2 (6 bases). V lost 11 bases and J 5 bases, leaving 17 bases between the germline ends. The CDR3 runs 13 residues. The germline gives CDR1 SNHLY, CDR2 FYNNEI. CDR3 sequence reads: CAGSRGSRDTQYF. The CDR3 DNA follows: TGTGCCGGGTCCCGGGGGAGTAGAGATACGCAGTATTTT.

This chain links TRBV10-2 with TRBJ2-5, with D maybe TRBD2 (6 bases). Germline-derived CDR1 and CDR2 are WSHSY and SAAADI. The CDR3 is 14 residues long. With 0 bases removed from V and 2 bases from J, the gap between germline ends came to 7 bases. CDR3 sequence reads: CASSESGRQETQYF. CDR3 DNA: TGCGCCAGCAGTGAGTCAGGGAGGCAAGAGACCCAGTACTTC.

This clone was detected only once. The chain combines TRBV5-1 with TRBJ1-1; D is unresolved. The CDR3 is 13 residues long. V was shortened by 5 bases and J by 1 base, with 9 bases between the two germline ends. CDR1 is SGHRS, CDR2 YFSETQ, per germline. CDR3 residues: CASSLTQNTEAFF. The CDR3 coding sequence is TGCGCCAGCAGTCTCACTCAGAACACTGAAGCTTTCTTT. The variable domain in full, completed from reference TRBV5-1 and TRBJ1-1, reads KAGVTQTPRYLIKTRGQQVTLSCSPISGHRSVSWYQQTPGQGLQFLFEYFSETQRNKGNFPGRFSGRQFSNSRSEMNVSTLELGDSALYLCASSLTQNTEAFFGQGTRLTVV.

This chain joins TRBV28 and TRBJ2-7; 13 nucleotides line up with TRBD2. Per germline, CDR1 MDHEN and CDR2 SYDVKM. This CDR3 has 15 amino acids. The V gene end was trimmed by 4 bases and the J gene end by 10 bases; junction bases not matched to a gene: 10. The CDR3 region is CASSSPGLAGAEQYF. DNA for the CDR3: TGTGCCAGCAGTTCCCCCGGACTAGCGGGAGCGGAACAGTACTTC. Drawing the rest from reference TRBV28 and TRBJ2-7, the complete variable domain is DVKVTQSSRYLVKRTGEKVFLECVQDMDHENMFWYRQDPGLGLRLIYFSYDVKMKEKGDIPEGYSVSREKKERFSLILESASTNQTSMYLCASSSPGLAGAEQYFGPGTRLTVT.

This sequence joins TRBV28 and TRBJ2-7, with no clear D. There are 16 residues in the CDR3. Looked up from germline, CDR1 is MDHEN and CDR2 is SYDVKM. Trimming cost V 4 bases and J 0 bases, with 16 bases left between them. CDR3 sequence (DNA): TGTGCCAGCAGTTCATTCCAGCGCTCGAGCTCCTACGAGCAGTACTTC. Encoded protein: CASSSFQRSSSYEQYF.

Only one count was recorded for this clone. J is TRBJ1-5 and V is TRBV7-2; weak D call: TRBD1 (6 bases). CDR1 is SGHTA and CDR2 is FQGNSA in the germline V gene. V was cut by 5 bases and J by 7 bases, with 12 bases left in between. CDR3 length: 13 amino acids. The CDR3 nucleotides are TGTGCCAGCAGCCAATGGGGGCGGCAGCCCCAGCATTTT. It is translated as CASSQWGRQPQHF.

This clone was observed once. V gene TRBV18 combines with J gene TRBJ1-1; tentatively, D is TRBD1 (6 bases). There are 16 residues in the CDR3. V lost 0 bases and J lost 11, with 22 bases in between. Germline V gene sequence: CDR1 KGHSH, CDR2 LQKENI. The CDR3 region has the DNA TGTGCCAGCTCACCACCTACGGACAGAAAGTCGTTGGGGGCTTTCTTT. It yields the protein CASSPPTDRKSLGAFF.

The chain recombines TRBV5-1 with TRBJ2-5; 9 positions match TRBD2. The CDR3 is 17 amino acids. The V and J ends lost 2 bases and 0 bases, in that order; junction bases with no gene match: 8. From germline, CDR1 is SGHRS and CDR2 YFSETQ. CDR3 coding DNA: TGCGCCAGCAGCTTCCGGACGACTAGCGGTAACCAAGAGACCCAGTACTTC. Translating gives CASSFRTTSGNQETQYF.

V gene TRBV4-1 combines with J gene TRBJ2-1; 12 nucleotides match TRBD2. The CDR3 has 16 amino acids. The junction had 9 bases not matched to a gene; V was cut back by 5 bases and J by 7 bases. Per germline, CDR1 MGHRA and CDR2 YSYEKL. In DNA form, the CDR3 reads TGCGCCAGCAGCTCATTACTAGCGGGAGGCTGGAATGAGCAGTTCTTC. It translates to CASSSLLAGGWNEQFF.

In its sample, this clone was seen many times. V and J are TRBV2 and TRBJ2-5; 12 bases match TRBD2. CDR1 SNHLY and CDR2 FYNNEI come from the germline V gene. V shed 7 bases and J 5 bases; nucleotides not matched to a gene: 5. The CDR3 loop spans 14 amino acids. CDR3 in amino acids: CASNSLAGGETQYF. The DNA of the CDR3 is TGTGCCAGCAACTCACTAGCGGGAGGCGAGACCCAGTACTTC. The whole variable domain, filled in from reference TRBV2 and TRBJ2-5, reads EPEVTQTPSHQVTQMGQEVILRCVPISNHLYFYWYRQILGQKVEFLVSFYNNEISEKSEIFDDQFSVERPDGSNFTLKIRSTKLEDSAMYFCASNSLAGGETQYFGPGTRLLVL.

This clone was seen only once. This chain joins TRBV9 and TRBJ2-7; possible D gene TRBD1, 5 bases. This CDR3 is built from 13 residues. The V gene's germline CDR1 is SGDLS and CDR2 YYNGEE. Trimming cost V 0 bases and J 7 bases, with 11 bases left between them. DNA of the CDR3: TGTGCCAGCAGCGTAGGACAGACTGGTGAGCAGTACTTC. This translates into CASSVGQTGEQYF.

The chain is built from TRBV19 and TRBJ2-1; 15 bases fit TRBD2. J was trimmed by 4 bases and V by 9 bases; bases with no gene match: 1. Germline CDR1 is LNHDA and CDR2 is SQIVND (reference sequence). The CDR3 runs to 14 residues. The CDR3 coding sequence is TGTGCCAGCGGGACTAGCGGGAGGTACAATGAGCAGTTCTTC. It codes for CASGTSGRYNEQFF. The variable domain in full, with the rest retrieved from reference TRBV19 and TRBJ2-1, is DGGITQSPKYLFRKEGQNVTLSCEQNLNHDAMYWYRQDPGQGLRLIYYSQIVNDFQKGDIAEGYSVSREKKESFPLTVTSAQKNPTAFYLCASGTSGRYNEQFFGPGTRLTVL.

This chain connects TRBV6-6 to TRBJ1-4; possible D gene TRBD1, 5 bases. This CDR3 has 15 residues. The germline V gene has CDR1 MNHNY and CDR2 SVGAGI (reference sequence). V was cut by 5 bases and J by 8 bases, with 18 bases left in between. For the CDR3, the DNA is TGTGCCAGCAGTCCTCGGAACTGGGGGGGGGAAAAACTGTTTTTT. Translation: CASSPRNWGGEKLFF.

The CDR3, as DNA: TGTGCCTGGAGTTCGGGGGACAATGAGCAGTTCTTC. Its protein product is CAWSSGDNEQFF. The rearrangement joins TRBV30 to TRBJ2-1, with D perhaps TRBD2 (6 bases). Trimming took off 2 bases at V and 5 bases at J, with 7 bases between the two ends. From germline, CDR1 is GTSNPN and CDR2 SVGIG (reference sequence). The CDR3 covers 12 residues.

The chain combines TRBV4-1 with TRBJ1-1; unclear D gene. The germline gives CDR1 MGHRA, CDR2 YSYEKL. V gave up 0 bases and J gave up 3 bases, with 11 bases separating them. There are 15 residues in the CDR3. The CDR3 loop reads CASSQDGPLDTEAFF. Written as DNA, the CDR3 is TGCGCCAGCAGCCAAGATGGGCCTCTGGACACTGAAGCTTTCTTT.

In its sample, this clone was seen once. This chain joins TRBV7-2 and TRBJ2-3; TRBD2 agrees at 14 bases. CDR1 and CDR2 from the germline V gene are SGHTA and FQGNSA. CDR3 size: 17 residues. V dropped 1 base and J dropped 5; count of bases not matched to a gene: 5. In DNA, the CDR3 is TGTGCCAGCAGCTTAGGGGGACTAGCGGGAGAGCTAGATACGCAGTATTTT. Its translation is CASSLGGLAGELDTQYF.

The chain carries TRBV6-6 and TRBJ1-5; 7 bases are a match to TRBD1. CDR3 length: 12 amino acids. Losses at the gene ends were 6 bases for V and 5 bases for J; bases not matched to a gene: 1. Per germline, CDR1 MNHNY and CDR2 SVGAGI (reference sequence). Here the CDR3 reads CASRTGDQPQHF. DNA of the CDR3: TGTGCCAGCAGAACAGGGGATCAGCCCCAGCATTTT.

This chain links TRBV29-1 with TRBJ2-3; 7 positions agree with TRBD1. This CDR3 is built from 13 residues. The V gene end was trimmed by 6 bases and the J gene end by 2 bases; junction bases not matched to a gene: 5. Germline assignment: CDR1 SQVTM and CDR2 ANQGSEA. CDR3 DNA sequence: TGCAGCGTGAGGGACAGCCTCACAGATACGCAGTATTTT. It codes for CSVRDSLTDTQYF.

The genes are TRBV4-2 and TRBJ2-3, with TRBD2 matching 7 bases. The germline gives CDR1 LGHNA, CDR2 YNFKEQ. The CDR3 is 16 amino acids. V trimming: 1 base; J trimming: 5 bases; junction bases outside the gene matches: 9. The DNA for the CDR3 is TGTGCCAGCAGCCAAGTCGGGGGGTCGATTGGAGATACGCAGTATTTT. Translating gives CASSQVGGSIGDTQYF.

V gene TRBV19 combines with J gene TRBJ1-1; 9 positions match TRBD1. Trimming cost V 5 bases and J 5 bases; bases outside gene matches: 6. The germline CDR1 and CDR2 sequences are LNHDA and SQIVND (reference sequence). CDR3 length equals 14 residues. The CDR3 coding sequence is TGTGCCAGTAGTCTCGACAGGGGGGGGACTGAAGCTTTCTTT. Translating it yields CASSLDRGGTEAFF.

This sequence joins TRBV5-1 and TRBJ2-2; D might be TRBD1 (5 bases). Germline V gives CDR1 SGHRS, CDR2 YFSETQ. V gave up 4 bases and J gave up 3 bases, with 16 bases separating them. The CDR3 length is 16 residues. The CDR3 loop is CASSPGRTGHTGELFF. The CDR3 DNA reads as TGCGCCAGCAGCCCGGGTAGAACAGGTCACACCGGGGAGCTGTTTTTT. The variable domain in full, completed from reference TRBV5-1 and TRBJ2-2, reads KAGVTQTPRYLIKTRGQQVTLSCSPISGHRSVSWYQQTPGQGLQFLFEYFSETQRNKGNFPGRFSGRQFSNSRSEMNVSTLELGDSALYLCASSPGRTGHTGELFFGEGSRLTVL.

V is TRBV18 and J is TRBJ1-5; D might be TRBD1 (6 bases). Per germline, CDR1 KGHSH and CDR2 LQKENI. This CDR3 is 15 amino acids long. V lost 3 bases and J lost 4, with 13 bases in between. CDR3 coding DNA: TGTGCCAGCTCACCTTACAGGGACGGAAATCAGCCCCAGCATTTT. Its translation: CASSPYRDGNQPQHF. Filled out from reference TRBV18 and TRBJ1-5, the complete variable domain reads NAGVMQNPRHLVRRRGQEARLRCSPMKGHSHVYWYRQLPEEGLKFMVYLQKENIIDESGMPKERFSAEFPKEGPSILRIQQVVRGDSAAYFCASSPYRDGNQPQHFGDGTRLSIL.